This TCR beta chain stems from a study of T cell repertoires in cytomegalovirus infection. TCRdb passed the reads through MiXCR, listing each CDR3 protein once. The table shows about 300,000 distinct CDR3 sequences, with about 26% occurring only once. CDR1 is SGHTA and CDR2 is FQGNSA in the germline V gene. Deletions cut 0 bases from V and 2 bases from J, with 8 bases between. The length of the CDR3 is 15 residues. A note on this clonotype: A read error is possible here, since a much larger clone lies one base away.

The TCR was taken from a human donor in good health (CMV status not recorded). Some clones in this sample may be carry-over from other donors' samples. The chain combines TRBV7-2 with TRBJ1-5, with D uncertain. Sequenced sample: PBMCs. CDR3 amino acids: CASSLAGLGNQPQHF. The CDR3 DNA reads as TGTGCCAGCAGCTTAGCGGGGTTAGGCAATCAGCCCCAGCATTTT.